This T cell receptor beta chain was recovered during a study of tumor-infiltrating lymphocytes in primary liver carcinoma. Worth noting for this clonotype: A read error may be the cause here, since a much bigger clone is one base away.

Unsorted bulk tissue (about 20-32 mg) underwent RNA and DNA co-extraction. V was pared by 7 bases and J by 5 bases, with 9 bases between. The CDR3 is 12 residues long. Germline lookup yields CDR1 MGHDK and CDR2 SYGVNS. Production of TCR beta cDNA used around 500 ng total RNA together with a constant-region primer. Slightly modified ARM-PCR with three nested multiplex PCR rounds yielded TCR beta libraries. It was with TRBV1-TRBV30 forward primers and a C-beta reverse primer that the first two PCR rounds were run, at roughly 10 cycles each. In TCRdb, the multiplex PCR reads were re-called with MiXCR into one record per CDR3 protein. The top ten clones hold 26% of a sample with fewer than 85,000 distinct CDR3 sequences, approximately 69% of them seen once.

The specimen was tumor-adjacent normal liver tissue. The clonotype comes from a man aged 40-55 years with primary liver carcinoma and hepatitis B virus infection. The chain recombines TRBV25-1 with TRBJ2-1; TRBD2 might be the D (5 bases). CDR3 loop: CASTEVHNEQFF. CDR3 bases: TGTGCCAGCACGGAGGTGCACAATGAGCAGTTCTTC.